The entry below gives a single T cell receptor beta chain sequence along with its context. As yet, its antigen is unknown. This entry belongs to a study of radiotherapy plus CTLA-4 blockade in lung cancer. Study conclusions and caveats: Some TCR clones had been derived from tumors. These clones expanded in peripheral blood after radiotherapy plus ipilimumab.

Only in-frame clones appear in the TCRdb table, and some are missing; sequencing was by immunoSEQ multiplex PCR. Of about 85,000 clones in the sample, around 88% were seen once. The CDR3 has 15 residues. Germline V gives CDR1 LNHNV, CDR2 YYDKDF (reference sequence). Germline trimming cut 1 base from V and 3 bases from J; bases unmatched to any gene: 6. The chain links TRBV15 to TRBJ2-7; TRBD1 matches 7 bases. The source material was peripheral blood, sampled from a patient treated with radiotherapy plus ipilimumab. The sequence derives from a human donor with non-small cell lung cancer who had a partial response to radiotherapy plus ipilimumab. The CDR3: CATSRVEGAVYEQYF. The CDR3 bases are TGTGCCACCAGCAGAGTAGAGGGGGCAGTCTACGAGCAGTACTTC.